The present T cell receptor beta chain was sequenced within a study of identical twins. This clonotype appeared a few times. Template switching added a universal primer site, and cDNA bore unique molecular identifiers. A single record per CDR3 protein comes from TCRdb applying MiXCR to the 5' RACE reads. The data show fewer than 250,000 distinct CDR3 sequences, roughly 7% seen once. Germline CDR1 reads DFQATT; CDR2 reads SNEGSKA (reference sequence). The CDR3 totals 13 residues. V lost 3 bases and J lost 6; bases outside the gene matches: 5. These same records also appear under a second study, on yellow fever vaccine responses in identical twins.

The specimen was memory (CD45RO+) T cells sorted from blood. The TCR originated in a woman aged 18-35 years in good health. The rearrangement joins TRBV20-1 to TRBJ2-1; 7 positions agree with TRBD2. CDR3 sequence: CSASGGITNEQFF. Written as DNA, the CDR3 is TGCAGTGCTAGCGGGGGGATAACCAATGAGCAGTTCTTC.